This entry lists 25 T cell receptor beta chains sequenced from one sample in a study of early T cells in non-severe SARS-CoV-2 infection. TCRdb reprocessed the 5' RACE reads with MiXCR, giving one entry per CDR3 protein. The sample includes 35,000 to 45,000 distinct CDR3 sequences, 5% to 6.5% seen only once; the top ten take about 8.3%. The specimen was whole blood, collected at baseline. Receptors were obtained from an adult who was a healthcare worker with PCR-confirmed SARS-CoV-2 infection or an uninfected control (not recorded which).

This clonotype has a count of ten or more. The chain joins TRBV7-2 to TRBJ1-1; the D is unclear. The V gene's germline CDR1 is SGHTA and CDR2 FQGNSA. The V end was cut by 1 base, the J end by 2 bases, with 8 bases between. The CDR3 runs to 14 residues. For the CDR3, the DNA is TGTGCCAGCAGCTTAGGACGGGGAAACACTGAAGCTTTCTTT. Translating it yields CASSLGRGNTEAFF. The whole variable domain, remainder taken from reference TRBV7-2 and TRBJ1-1, is GAGVSQSPSNKVTEKGKDVELRCDPISGHTALYWYRQSLGQGLEFLIYFQGNSAPDKSGLPSDRFSAERTGGSVSTLTIQRTQQEDSAVYLCASSLGRGNTEAFFGQGTRLTVV.

The V call is TRBV20-1, the J call TRBJ1-4, with D maybe TRBD1 (5 bases). Trimming stripped 0 bases from V and 8 bases from J, with 16 bases between. Germline assignment: CDR1 DFQATT and CDR2 SNEGSKA (reference sequence). The length of the CDR3 is 15 residues. CDR3: CSARDSRDGGEKLFF. For the CDR3, the DNA is TGCAGTGCTAGAGATTCAAGGGACGGTGGGGAAAAACTGTTTTTT.

J is TRBJ1-2 and V is TRBV29-1; perhaps TRBD1 as D (6 bases). The CDR3 is 12 residues long. The germline V gene encodes CDR1 SQVTM and CDR2 ANQGSEA. Trimming stripped 4 bases from V and 7 bases from J, with 13 bases between. In DNA form, the CDR3 reads TGCAGCGTTGGGTCAGGGGTTGGTGGCTACACCTTC. Protein sequence: CSVGSGVGGYTF.

This clonotype has more than one count but fewer than ten. The CDR3 reads CATSTGRGSSSYEQYF. CDR3 nucleotides: TGTGCCACCAGCACAGGCCGGGGATCGAGCTCCTACGAGCAGTACTTC. This chain links TRBV15 with TRBJ2-7; weak D call: TRBD2 (5 bases). Germline-derived CDR1 and CDR2 are LNHNV and YYDKDF (reference sequence). V was shortened by 4 bases and J by 0 bases, with 16 bases between the two germline ends. The CDR3 extends over 16 amino acids.

This clonotype was seen many times. The chain has TRBV25-1 and TRBJ2-7; D gene ambiguous. CDR1 is MGHDK and CDR2 is SYGVNS in the germline V gene. The CDR3 consists of 14 residues. Between the trimmed V and J ends, which lost 3 bases and 9 bases, there was a span of 18 bases. This CDR3 is CASSEDVGHHGQYF. The CDR3, as DNA: TGTGCCAGCAGTGAGGACGTTGGCCATCATGGGCAGTACTTC.

The table lists this clonotype with many counts. CDR3 DNA sequence: TGTGCCAGCAGAATGGACAGGGGGCGGACTGAAGCTTTCTTT. Protein: CASRMDRGRTEAFF. The rearrangement uses TRBV12-3 or TRBV12-4 and TRBJ1-1; 11 bases fit TRBD1. V trimming: 6 bases; J trimming: 5 bases; junction bases outside the gene matches: 5. The CDR3 has 14 residues.

This clonotype was picked up many times. This chain joins TRBV12-3 or TRBV12-4 and TRBJ2-1; 14 nucleotides line up with TRBD2. CDR3 size: 15 residues. The V and J ends lost 6 bases and 7 bases, in that order; junction bases with no gene match: 5. This CDR3 is CASSQTSGGVNEQFF. In nucleotides, the CDR3 is TGTGCCAGCAGCCAGACTAGCGGGGGGGTAAATGAGCAGTTCTTC.

This clonotype has a handful of counts. The chain recombines TRBV29-1 with TRBJ2-3; weak D call: TRBD1 (5 bases). Trimming removed 7 bases at V and 8 bases at J, with 13 bases between. CDR3 length equals 11 residues. From germline, CDR1 is SQVTM and CDR2 ANQGSEA. In DNA, the CDR3 is TGCAGCGGTCAGCAGGGTGCTACGCAGTATTTT. Translated: CSGQQGATQYF.

This clonotype was found a few times. The chain couples TRBV18 to TRBJ2-7; D not resolved. The CDR3 has 14 residues. CDR1 KGHSH and CDR2 LQKENI come from the germline V gene. V was cut by 3 bases and J by 2 bases, with 11 bases left in between. The CDR3 bases are TGTGCCAGCTCACCTCTCGGAACCCCCTACGAGCAGTACTTC. Amino acid sequence: CASSPLGTPYEQYF.

This clonotype appeared many times. The chain is built from TRBV2 and TRBJ1-5, with a weak D call TRBD1 (5 bases). V shed 4 bases and J shed 6 bases, with 10 bases lying between them. Germline assignment: CDR1 SNHLY and CDR2 FYNNEI. The CDR3 has 13 residues. CDR3: CASSVSQGQPQHF. The CDR3 bases are TGTGCCAGCAGTGTGAGTCAGGGTCAGCCCCAGCATTTT.

This clonotype appeared many times. The CDR3 region has the DNA TGTGCCTGGAGAACAGGGGGCAATCAGCCCCAGCATTTT. This codes for CAWRTGGNQPQHF. The chain combines TRBV30 with TRBJ1-5; 7 positions agree with TRBD1. Germline V gene lookup returns CDR1 GTSNPN and CDR2 SVGIG (reference sequence). The CDR3 has 13 residues. The V gene end was trimmed by 3 bases and the J gene end by 2 bases; junction bases not matched to a gene: 1. Combining the CDR3 with reference TRBV30 and TRBJ1-5 gives the whole variable domain SQTIHQWPATLVQPVGSPLSLECTVEGTSNPNLYWYRQAAGRGLQLLFYSVGIGQISSEVPQNLSASRPQDRQFILSSKKLLLSDSGFYLCAWRTGGNQPQHFGDGTRLSIL.

The V gene is TRBV6-6, the J gene TRBJ1-1; D unclear. Germline V lookup: CDR1 MNHNY, CDR2 SVGAGI (reference sequence). Deletions cut 2 bases from V and 1 base from J, with 5 bases between. CDR3 length: 13 amino acids. The CDR3 protein is CASSYPKNTEAFF. The DNA for the CDR3 is TGTGCCAGCAGTTACCCGAAGAACACTGAAGCTTTCTTT.

This clonotype was recorded at least ten times. The rearrangement joins TRBV20-1 to TRBJ1-1; weak D call: TRBD1 (5 bases). The germline V gene encodes CDR1 DFQATT and CDR2 SNEGSKA (reference sequence). V was shortened by 0 bases and J by 4 bases, with 18 bases between the two germline ends. This CDR3 contains 16 residues. This CDR3 reads CSARDRGDPQSTEAFF. In nucleotides, the CDR3 is TGCAGTGCTAGAGATCGTGGGGACCCACAGAGCACTGAAGCTTTCTTT.

This clonotype showed up many times. The junction shows a germline mismatch at one end, possibly a read error. The J gene is TRBJ1-2, the V gene TRBV28; D unresolved. The CDR3 loop spans 12 amino acids. Germline CDR1 reads MDHEN; CDR2 reads SYDVKM. CDR3 in DNA: TGTGCCAGCAGTAAAACATCCGGGATTTTACGCTTC. This sequence encodes CASSKTSGILRF.

Many counts were recorded for this clonotype. The chain couples TRBV5-1 to TRBJ1-2; TRBD1 is a possible D gene (6 bases). Germline-derived CDR1 and CDR2 are SGHRS and YFSETQ. Trimming left V 4 bases short and J 7 bases short, with 20 bases between. This CDR3 has 15 residues. CDR3 in DNA: TGCGCCAGCAGCCTAGCCGGGACAAGGTCTGCTGGCTACACCTTC. Its protein is CASSLAGTRSAGYTF.

This clonotype came up many times. This chain uses TRBV7-9 with TRBJ1-2; 7 bases match TRBD1. The CDR3 runs to 14 residues. Per the germline V gene, CDR1 is SEHNR and CDR2 is FQNEAQ (reference sequence). J lost 4 bases, V lost 5 bases, and 7 bases had no gene match. As DNA, the CDR3 is TGTGCCAGCAGCCCGACAGGGAAGGTCTATGGCTACACCTTC. It specifies CASSPTGKVYGYTF.

The chain uses TRBV29-1 and TRBJ1-2, with a possible D match to TRBD1 (6 bases). Germline CDR1 reads SQVTM; CDR2 reads ANQGSEA. The CDR3 length is 13 residues. Trimming took off 5 bases at V and 5 bases at J, with 15 bases between the two ends. Here the CDR3 DNA reads TGCAGCGTTTCGGACAGTGATGGATATGGCTACACCTTC. Its translation is CSVSDSDGYGYTF.

The sample holds many counts of this clonotype. This CDR3 is CASSSYGTRASYEQYF. In nucleotides, the CDR3 is TGTGCCAGCAGTAGTTACGGGACACGGGCGTCCTACGAGCAGTACTTC. This chain uses TRBV6-6 with TRBJ2-7; tentative D call: TRBD1 (6 bases). V was clipped by 5 bases and J by 1 base, with 18 bases between them. This CDR3 region has 16 residues. Germline CDR1 reads MNHNY; CDR2 reads SVGAGI (reference sequence).

This clonotype came up a few times. The J gene is TRBJ1-1, the V gene TRBV7-9; D perhaps matches TRBD1 (5 bases). Trimming took off 1 base at V and 2 bases at J, with 8 bases between the two ends. The CDR3 contains 14 residues. The V gene's germline CDR1 is SEHNR and CDR2 FQNEAQ (reference sequence). The CDR3 protein is CASSLDRLNTEAFF. CDR3 sequence (DNA): TGTGCCAGCAGCTTAGACAGGCTAAACACTGAAGCTTTCTTT.

This clonotype appeared many times. The chain has TRBV27 and TRBJ2-1; either TRBD1 or TRBD2 may supply D (6 bases each). The CDR3 has 15 amino acids. Germline lookup yields CDR1 MNHEY and CDR2 SMNVEV (reference sequence). Trimming took 2 bases from V and 9 from J, leaving 17 bases between them. CDR3 loop: CASSLLQGRFVEQFF. The CDR3, as DNA: TGTGCCAGCAGTTTACTCCAGGGGAGGTTCGTTGAGCAGTTCTTC.

The chain combines TRBV12-3 or TRBV12-4 with TRBJ1-1; no clear D. There are 12 residues in the CDR3. The V end was cut by 3 bases, the J end by 3 bases, with 5 bases between. CDR3 sequence: CASSFGYTEAFF. The CDR3 DNA is TGTGCCAGCAGTTTTGGGTACACTGAAGCTTTCTTT.

The chain is built from TRBV5-5 and TRBJ2-1; 8 bases fit TRBD1. The CDR3 is made up of 15 amino acids. Trimming took 0 bases from V and 4 from J; bases not matched to a gene: 3. Germline V gives CDR1 SGHKS, CDR2 YYEKEE (reference sequence). CDR3 sequence: CASSLGQGAYNEQFF. CDR3 nucleotide sequence: TGTGCCAGCAGCTTGGGTCAGGGGGCATACAATGAGCAGTTCTTC.

The rearrangement links TRBV12-2 to TRBJ2-5; the table's TRBD1 call for D was not verified on the DNA. TRBV12-2 is a pseudogene. The CDR3 length is 17 residues. The CDR3 DNA follows: TGTGCAAGTCGCCTGTTTCCGGGACAGGGGGCAGGAGAGACCCAGTACTTC. Amino acid sequence: CASRLFPGQGAGETQYF.

In its sample, this clonotype was seen a few times. The chain is built from TRBV28 and TRBJ2-7, with D tentatively TRBD1 (5 bases). Per the germline V gene, CDR1 is MDHEN and CDR2 is SYDVKM. The CDR3 has 14 residues. With 5 bases removed from V and 2 bases from J, the gap between germline ends came to 13 bases. The CDR3 DNA follows: TGTGCCAGCAGTGGGGCTCCGGGCCCCTACGAGCAGTACTTC. Protein: CASSGAPGPYEQYF. Drawing the rest from reference TRBV28 and TRBJ2-7, the complete variable domain is DVKVTQSSRYLVKRTGEKVFLECVQDMDHENMFWYRQDPGLGLRLIYFSYDVKMKEKGDIPEGYSVSREKKERFSLILESASTNQTSMYLCASSGAPGPYEQYFGPGTRLTVT.

This clonotype has a count of ten or more. The chain uses TRBV21-1 and TRBJ1-6. TRBV21-1 constitutes a pseudogene. CDR3 size: 13 residues. The CDR3 nucleotides are TGTGCCAGCAGCTCGGCCCTGCATTCACCCCTCCACTTT. This translates into CASSSALHSPLHF.